The 30 T cell receptor beta chains below all came from one sample that was sequenced in a study of blood T cell repertoires in COVID-19. Some clones are missing from TCRdb's copy, which holds only in-frame ones; the method was immunoSEQ multiplex PCR. This sample has about 120,000 clones, with approximately 70% found just once. Source material: peripheral blood. These TCRs come from a human donor with acute or convalescent COVID-19. The donor label of this sample is uncertain.

V usage is TRBV4-1 and J usage is TRBJ2-3; TRBD2 agrees at 8 bases. V shed 3 bases and J 0 bases; nucleotides not matched to a gene: 8. From germline, CDR1 is MGHRA and CDR2 YSYEKL. This CDR3 has 17 amino acids. CDR3 sequence reads: CASSQGSGAPSTDTQYF. The DNA for the CDR3 is TGCGCCAGCAGCCAGGGTAGCGGGGCTCCTAGCACAGATACGCAGTATTTT.

The gene calls are TRBV5-5 and TRBJ2-3; the match to TRBD1 covers 9 bases. V lost 4 bases to trimming and J lost 5 bases; unmatched junction nucleotides: 5. This CDR3 is 14 amino acids long. Germline CDR1 reads SGHKS; CDR2 reads YYEKEE (reference sequence). Written as DNA, the CDR3 is TGTGCCAGCAGCCACCGGACAGGGGAAGATACGCAGTATTTT. This gives the protein CASSHRTGEDTQYF.

This chain connects TRBV4-2 to TRBJ2-7, with TRBD2 identical over 14 bases. The V gene end was trimmed by 8 bases and the J gene end by 7 bases; junction bases not matched to a gene: 4. CDR1 and CDR2 from the germline V gene are LGHNA and YNFKEQ. The CDR3 length is 13 residues. The CDR3 loop reads CASRGLAGVEQYF. CDR3 DNA: TGTGCCAGCCGGGGACTAGCGGGGGTAGAGCAGTACTTC.

The chain uses TRBV29-1 and TRBJ2-2; a weak D match, TRBD1 (6 bases). The V end lost 7 bases, the J end lost 1 base, and 10 bases lay between the germline ends. From germline, CDR1 is SQVTM and CDR2 ANQGSEA. This CDR3 is built from 13 residues. CDR3 in amino acids: CSALTGNTGELFF. CDR3 in DNA: TGCAGCGCCCTGACAGGGAACACCGGGGAGCTGTTTTTT.

The chain joins TRBV13 to TRBJ2-3; D may be TRBD1 (5 bases). Trimming pared 7 bases from V and 0 bases from J, leaving 8 bases between. The CDR3 consists of 13 residues. Germline-derived CDR1 and CDR2 are PRHDT and FYEKMQ (reference sequence). CDR3 protein: CASNRQSTDTQYF. CDR3 bases: TGTGCCAGCAACCGACAGAGCACAGATACGCAGTATTTT.

This clone has ten or more counts. The genes are TRBV5-1 and TRBJ2-3; 7 nucleotides agree with TRBD1. From germline, CDR1 is SGHRS and CDR2 YFSETQ. This CDR3 comprises 17 residues. The J segment lost 1 base and the V segment lost 2 bases, leaving 10 bases of the junction unmatched. CDR3 sequence reads: CASSLGTGDLGTDTQYF. In DNA form, the CDR3 reads TGCGCCAGCAGCTTAGGAACAGGGGATTTGGGCACAGATACGCAGTATTTT. The full variable domain, in which reference TRBV5-1 and TRBJ2-3 provide the parts outside the CDR3, is KAGVTQTPRYLIKTRGQQVTLSCSPISGHRSVSWYQQTPGQGLQFLFEYFSETQRNKGNFPGRFSGRQFSNSRSEMNVSTLELGDSALYLCASSLGTGDLGTDTQYFGPGTRLTVL.

The chain uses TRBV7-9 and TRBJ1-2, with 7 bases lining up with TRBD1. V shed 7 bases and J 2 bases; nucleotides not matched to a gene: 7. The CDR3 is made up of 14 amino acids. Germline lookup yields CDR1 SEHNR and CDR2 FQNEAQ (reference sequence). In DNA form, the CDR3 reads TGTGCCAGCACCAGGACAGGCCCGAACTATGGCTACACCTTC. Translated, it gives CASTRTGPNYGYTF.

The gene calls are TRBV3-1 (or the pseudogene TRBV3-2) and TRBJ1-6; 7 bases match TRBD1. J was trimmed by 0 bases and V by 0 bases; bases with no gene match: 2. The CDR3 has 17 amino acids. Germline values: CDR1 LGHDT, CDR2 YNNKEL (reference sequence). This CDR3 reads CASSQDRGISYNSPLHF. In nucleotides, the CDR3 is TGTGCCAGCAGCCAAGACAGGGGGATCTCCTATAATTCACCCCTCCACTTT.

The rearrangement uses TRBV6-6 and TRBJ2-5, with 8 bases fitting TRBD2. With V trimmed by 5 bases and J by 4 bases, 15 bases remained unmatched. The CDR3 totals 17 residues. Looked up from germline, CDR1 is MNHNY and CDR2 is SVGAGI (reference sequence). CDR3 loop: CASSPRSASGRGETQYF. CDR3 nucleotide sequence: TGTGCCAGCAGTCCCCGGAGTGCCAGCGGGAGAGGAGAGACCCAGTACTTC.

The gene calls are TRBV5-1 and TRBJ2-5; D is perhaps TRBD1 (7 bases). This CDR3 has 14 amino acids. Germline values: CDR1 SGHRS, CDR2 YFSETQ. V was trimmed by 4 bases and J by 2 bases, leaving 12 bases between them. The CDR3 loop is CASSGGTVQETQYF. CDR3 in DNA: TGCGCCAGCAGCGGGGGGACAGTACAAGAGACCCAGTACTTC.

V usage is TRBV5-6 and J usage is TRBJ2-5; 8 nucleotides match TRBD1. The CDR3 sequence is 15 residues long. Germline values: CDR1 SGHDT, CDR2 YYEEEE. After removal of 0 bases from V and 5 bases from J, the junction contained 6 bases not matched to a gene. The CDR3 coding sequence is TGTGCCAGCAGCTTGGCGGACAGGGTCCCGGAGACCCAGTACTTC. This gives the protein CASSLADRVPETQYF.

This clone was seen at least ten times. The chain joins TRBV4-1 to TRBJ2-7; 9 positions agree with TRBD2. The J segment lost 2 bases and the V segment lost 0 bases, leaving 2 bases of the junction unmatched. Germline loops: CDR1 MGHRA, CDR2 YSYEKL. This CDR3 has 15 residues. The CDR3 nucleotides are TGCGCCAGCAGCCAAGATCTAGCGGGGACCTACGAGCAGTACTTC. Translation gives CASSQDLAGTYEQYF.

In its sample, this clone is medium-sized. The chain uses TRBV3-1 (or the pseudogene TRBV3-2) and TRBJ1-1, with 7 positions matching TRBD1. This CDR3 is built from 13 residues. CDR1 is LGHDT and CDR2 is YNNKEL in the germline V gene (reference sequence). V was pared by 2 bases and J by 6 bases, with 3 bases of the junction left unmatched. Here the CDR3 reads CASSQIQGAEAFF. The CDR3 DNA sequence: TGTGCCAGCAGCCAAATTCAGGGGGCTGAAGCTTTCTTT.

V and J are TRBV6-1 and TRBJ1-5, with a weak D call TRBD1 (5 bases). This CDR3 comprises 13 residues. The V gene lost 5 bases and the J gene lost 9 bases, with 14 bases spanning the gap. Germline-derived CDR1 and CDR2 are MNHNS and SASEGT. The CDR3 region has the DNA TGTGCCAGCAGTTTGGACACTGATCTGCCCCAGCATTTT. This sequence encodes CASSLDTDLPQHF.

There are a few counts of this clone. The J gene is TRBJ2-1, the V gene TRBV2; 8 bases are shared with TRBD2. The V segment lost 2 bases and the J segment 15 bases; nucleotides outside the gene matches: 9. This CDR3 has 13 amino acids. CDR1 is SNHLY and CDR2 is FYNNEI in the germline V gene. In DNA, the CDR3 is TGTGCCAGCAGTGAAAATTTAGCGGGGATCCCGTTCTTC. It translates to CASSENLAGIPFF.

With regard to this clone: Relative to the germline gene, one junction end is altered; a read error may explain this. The V call is TRBV11-2, the J call TRBJ2-5; 8 bases align to TRBD2. Germline CDR1 SGHAT, CDR2 FQNNGV. CDR3 size: 16 residues. The CDR3 reads CASTLDNGGAGETQYF. For the CDR3, the DNA is TGTGCCAGCACCTTAGATAACGGGGGGGCCGGGGAGACCCAGTACTTC.

The V and J genes are TRBV7-8 and TRBJ1-4, with 9 bases aligning to TRBD1. Losses at the gene ends were 4 bases for V and 8 bases for J; bases not matched to a gene: 5. This CDR3 comprises 14 residues. Germline-derived CDR1 and CDR2 are SGHVS and FQNEAQ. The CDR3 DNA sequence: TGTGCCAGCAGCTCGGGACAGGGAGGAGAAAAACTGTTTTTT. The encoded protein is CASSSGQGGEKLFF.

This sequence joins TRBV7-9 and TRBJ2-3; TRBD2 matches at 8 bases. V shed 6 bases and J 4 bases; nucleotides not matched to a gene: 6. Per germline, CDR1 SEHNR and CDR2 FQNEAQ (reference sequence). The CDR3 covers 14 residues. Here the CDR3 reads CASRFSGESDTQYF. The DNA of the CDR3 is TGTGCCAGCAGATTTAGCGGGGAATCAGATACGCAGTATTTT.

This clone was observed a few times. This sequence joins TRBV12-3 or TRBV12-4 and TRBJ1-2, with D possibly matching TRBD1 (6 bases). Trimming left V 1 base short and J 7 bases short, with 10 bases between. This CDR3 has 13 residues. CDR3 DNA: TGTGCCAGCAGTTTAGTGGGGGCAGTTGGCTACACCTTC. This translates into CASSLVGAVGYTF.

The rearrangement uses TRBV2 and TRBJ1-2; no clear D gene. The germline V and J ends were trimmed by 2 bases and 10 bases, with 8 bases remaining between them. Germline V gene data show CDR1 as SNHLY and CDR2 as FYNNEI. The CDR3 length is 11 residues. CDR3 in amino acids: CASSESRIYTF. Written as DNA, the CDR3 is TGTGCCAGCAGTGAAAGCCGAATCTACACCTTC.

This clone has more than one count but fewer than ten. The CDR3 is CASSPGGAAYNSPLHF. In DNA, the CDR3 is TGTGCCAGCTCACCAGGGGGGGCAGCCTATAATTCACCCCTCCACTTT. V usage is TRBV18 and J usage is TRBJ1-6; perhaps TRBD1 as D (6 bases). The CDR3 covers 16 residues. Germline V gives CDR1 KGHSH, CDR2 LQKENI. The V end lost 2 bases, the J end lost 2 bases, and 10 bases lay between the germline ends.

This chain joins TRBV5-6 and TRBJ2-1, with D unclear. The CDR3 has 14 amino acids. Germline assignment: CDR1 SGHDT and CDR2 YYEEEE. V was cut by 2 bases and J by 7 bases, with 13 bases left in between. DNA for the CDR3: TGTGCCAGCAGCTTTTTTGGCGACAAGAATGAGCAGTTCTTC. Protein product: CASSFFGDKNEQFF.

V usage is TRBV29-1 and J usage is TRBJ2-3; TRBD2 aligns across 8 bases. CDR1 and CDR2 from the germline V gene are SQVTM and ANQGSEA. This CDR3 spans 14 amino acids. V gave up 6 bases and J gave up 2 bases; unmatched junction bases: 7. This chain's CDR3 is CSVGAGGPTDTQYF. The CDR3 coding sequence is TGCAGCGTCGGGGCGGGGGGCCCCACAGATACGCAGTATTTT.

The rearrangement uses TRBV28 and TRBJ1-1, with D unresolved. This CDR3 is 11 amino acids long. Trimming left V 6 bases short and J 3 bases short, with 5 bases between. Per germline, CDR1 MDHEN and CDR2 SYDVKM. Here the CDR3 DNA reads TGTGCCAGCAGCTTGTACACTGAAGCTTTCTTT. It specifies CASSLYTEAFF.

The chain couples TRBV11-3 to TRBJ2-3; weak D call: TRBD2 (6 bases). V was trimmed by 5 bases and J by 4 bases, leaving 13 bases between them. Germline V lookup: CDR1 SGHNT, CDR2 YENEEA. The CDR3 has 14 residues. The CDR3 spells CASSLRLGADTQYF. The CDR3 DNA reads as TGTGCCAGCAGCCTCAGACTAGGAGCAGATACGCAGTATTTT.

In its sample, this clone is medium-sized. The V call is TRBV10-2, the J call TRBJ2-7; D gene unclear. Trimming shortened V by 2 bases and J by 3 bases, and 8 bases separated the two germline ends. Germline V gene lookup returns CDR1 WSHSY and CDR2 SAAADI. The CDR3 contains 13 residues. The CDR3 coding sequence is TGCGCCAGCAGTGAGGCGGAGAGCTACGAGCAGTACTTC. Its translation: CASSEAESYEQYF.

The chain's CDR3 is CASSKRLTGTHEQYF. The DNA for the CDR3 is TGTGCCAGCAGCAAACGACTAACAGGGACCCACGAGCAGTACTTC. The chain employs TRBV3-1 (or the pseudogene TRBV3-2) and TRBJ2-7; tentatively, D is TRBD1 (6 bases). V was trimmed by 5 bases and J by 5 bases, leaving 19 bases between them. Germline V gene lookup returns CDR1 LGHDT and CDR2 YNNKEL (reference sequence). The CDR3 is 15 residues long.

The V call is TRBV14, the J call TRBJ2-1, with 9 bases fitting TRBD1. Germline assignment: CDR1 SGHDN and CDR2 FVKESK. V shed 4 bases, J shed 8 bases, and the junction held 12 bases outside the gene matches. CDR3 length: 16 amino acids. In DNA, the CDR3 is TGTGCCAGCAGCCCCATCAGGGGACAGGGCTTCGATGAGCAGTTCTTC. Amino acid sequence: CASSPIRGQGFDEQFF.

This clone was seen a handful of times. The chain links TRBV2 to TRBJ2-5, with TRBD1 as a possible D gene (6 bases). The germline V gene has CDR1 SNHLY and CDR2 FYNNEI. Trimming stripped 1 base from V and 4 bases from J, with 10 bases between. This CDR3 is built from 14 residues. CDR3 sequence reads: CASSEVGRGETQYF. DNA of the CDR3: TGTGCCAGCAGTGAAGTCGGCAGGGGAGAGACCCAGTACTTC.

The V and J genes are TRBV7-2 and TRBJ1-5; TRBD1 agrees at 8 bases. Germline CDR1 is SGHTA and CDR2 is FQGNSA. This CDR3 is 15 amino acids long. The J segment lost 2 bases and the V segment lost 4 bases, leaving 4 bases of the junction unmatched. This CDR3 is CASSYSDRGNQPQHF. For the CDR3, the DNA is TGTGCCAGCAGCTACTCGGACAGGGGCAATCAGCCCCAGCATTTT. The full variable domain, its missing parts supplied by reference TRBV7-2 and TRBJ1-5, is GAGVSQSPSNKVTEKGKDVELRCDPISGHTALYWYRQSLGQGLEFLIYFQGNSAPDKSGLPSDRFSAERTGGSVSTLTIQRTQQEDSAVYLCASSYSDRGNQPQHFGDGTRLSIL.